Presented here are 22 T cell receptor beta chains from one specimen sequenced in a study of blood T cells in healthy people across ages. A second PCR of 7 to 11 cycles used a sample-barcoded 5' primer and a J-beta primer mix. Each CDR3 protein is one row after TCRdb ran MiXCR on the 5' RACE reads. The repertoire holds some 880,000 distinct CDR3 sequences, roughly 35% seen once, with 10% to 15% in the top ten. The sequenced sample was blood. These receptors all come from a man aged 18 to 30 in good health.

This clonotype was seen ten or more times. The rearrangement links TRBV12-3 or TRBV12-4 to TRBJ1-2, with D perhaps matching TRBD1 (5 bases). The CDR3 is made up of 14 amino acids. V lost 5 bases and J lost 7, with 17 bases in between. Here the CDR3 reads CASSPARGVGGYTF. For the CDR3, the DNA is TGTGCCAGCAGTCCCGCCCGGGGGGTAGGTGGCTACACCTTC.

This clonotype was counted ten times or more. The rearrangement joins TRBV25-1 to TRBJ1-2; D is uncertain. There are 12 residues in the CDR3. Per the germline V gene, CDR1 is MGHDK and CDR2 is SYGVNS. Deletions cut 4 bases from V and 0 bases from J, with 3 bases between. Here the CDR3 DNA reads TGTGCCAGCAGTGCAACTAACTATGGCTACACCTTC. It yields the protein CASSATNYGYTF.

Details on this clonotype: A much larger clonotype is one base distant, so this may be a read error. This chain links TRBV3-1 with TRBJ2-3; no clear D. This CDR3 comprises 15 residues. CDR1 is LGHDT, CDR2 YNNKEL, per germline (reference sequence). CDR3 coding DNA: TGTGTCAGCAGCCAAGATGCGGCTAGCACAGATACGCAGTATTTT. This codes for CVSSQDAASTDTQYF.

The chain employs TRBV7-3 and TRBJ2-1; 10 nucleotides agree with TRBD2. J gave up 9 bases and V 2 bases, and 4 bases lay outside the gene matches. CDR3 length: 14 residues. Germline CDR1 is SGHTA and CDR2 is FQGTGA. The CDR3 is CASSLQASGGEQFF. The CDR3, as DNA: TGTGCCAGCAGCTTACAGGCTAGCGGGGGTGAGCAGTTCTTC.

In this sample, this clonotype turned up a few times. CDR3 amino acids: CASSLRGRMANQPQHF. As DNA, the CDR3 is TGTGCCAGCAGTTTAAGGGGAAGGATGGCCAATCAGCCCCAGCATTTT. V and J are TRBV28 and TRBJ1-5; TRBD1 is a possible D gene (5 bases). The CDR3 extends over 16 amino acids. Germline assignment: CDR1 MDHEN and CDR2 SYDVKM. Trimming removed 2 bases at V and 3 bases at J, with 14 bases between. Full variable domain (rest looked up from reference TRBV28 and TRBJ1-5): DVKVTQSSRYLVKRTGEKVFLECVQDMDHENMFWYRQDPGLGLRLIYFSYDVKMKEKGDIPEGYSVSREKKERFSLILESASTNQTSMYLCASSLRGRMANQPQHFGDGTRLSIL.

The chain recombines TRBV2 with TRBJ2-6, with D tentatively TRBD1 or TRBD2 (5 bases each). The V end was cut by 6 bases, the J end by 2 bases, with 11 bases between. CDR1 SNHLY and CDR2 FYNNEI come from the germline V gene. The CDR3 loop spans 15 amino acids. The CDR3, as DNA: TGTGCCAGCAGGGTTCAGGGACCTGGGGCCAACGTCCTGACTTTC. Translation gives CASRVQGPGANVLTF.

V usage is TRBV6-2 or TRBV6-3 and J usage is TRBJ2-5; TRBD1 is a possible D gene (6 bases). The DNA end lines up better with TRBJ2-7; the J call may be wrong. This CDR3 region has 15 residues. Germline V gene lookup returns CDR1 MNHEY and CDR2 SVGEGT. The CDR3 is CASSYRRTVSYEQYF. The CDR3 nucleotides are TGTGCCAGCAGTTACCGTAGGACAGTTTCCTACGAGCAGTACTTC.

This clonotype was recorded many times. The chain links TRBV7-2 to TRBJ2-1, with 9 bases that match TRBD2. Unmatched junction bases numbered 6, after V lost 2 bases and J lost 10 bases. The CDR3 contains 14 residues. The germline V gene encodes CDR1 SGHTA and CDR2 FQGNSA. The CDR3 sequence is CASSLILAGDEQFF. The CDR3 DNA is TGTGCCAGCAGCTTAATATTAGCGGGGGACGAGCAGTTCTTC.

CDR3 sequence reads: CASSLASRDQTQYF. For the CDR3, the DNA is TGCGCCAGCAGCTTGGCCTCGCGTGATCAGACCCAGTACTTC. The chain links TRBV5-1 to TRBJ2-5; D call uncertain. From germline, CDR1 is SGHRS and CDR2 YFSETQ. Trimming took off 0 bases at V and 6 bases at J, with 12 bases between the two ends. The CDR3 has 14 residues.

The chain carries TRBV5-1 and TRBJ2-7; 13 bases fit TRBD2. Germline V lookup: CDR1 SGHRS, CDR2 YFSETQ. V dropped 3 bases and J dropped 7; count of bases not matched to a gene: 10. The CDR3 is made up of 16 amino acids. This chain's CDR3 is CASSSPGLAGVGEQYF. Here the CDR3 DNA reads TGCGCCAGCAGCTCCCCCGGACTAGCGGGGGTGGGTGAGCAGTACTTC.

This sequence joins TRBV25-1 and TRBJ2-7; possible D gene TRBD2, 5 bases. From germline, CDR1 is MGHDK and CDR2 SYGVNS. Between the trimmed V and J ends, which lost 1 base and 7 bases, there was a span of 14 bases. The CDR3 is made up of 14 amino acids. As DNA, the CDR3 is TGTGCCAGCAGTGAATGGGTGACTACCAATGAGCAGTACTTC. Its protein is CASSEWVTTNEQYF.

J is TRBJ1-1 and V is TRBV20-1; D possibly corresponds to TRBD1 (6 bases). Between the trimmed V and J ends, which lost 6 bases and 1 base, there was a span of 9 bases. This CDR3 spans 12 amino acids. Germline V gene sequence: CDR1 DFQATT, CDR2 SNEGSKA (reference sequence). CDR3 sequence (DNA): TGCAGTGCACAACAGGGGAACACTGAAGCTTTCTTT. Translated, it gives CSAQQGNTEAFF.

This clonotype showed up many times. The chain carries TRBV12-3 or TRBV12-4 and TRBJ1-2, with a possible D match to TRBD1 (5 bases). The CDR3 covers 13 residues. Trimming shortened V by 6 bases and J by 8 bases, and 16 bases separated the two germline ends. CDR3 sequence reads: CASRDSTSHGYTF. In DNA, the CDR3 is TGTGCCAGCAGAGACAGCACCTCTCACGGCTACACCTTC.

The genes are TRBV4-3 and TRBJ2-7, with a possible D match to TRBD1 (5 bases). The V gene lost 4 bases and the J gene lost 3 bases, with 16 bases spanning the gap. This CDR3 has 15 residues. Germline assignment: CDR1 LGHNA and CDR2 YSLEER. CDR3 protein: CASSPQAGHRYEQYF. The CDR3 DNA reads TGCGCCAGCAGCCCACAGGCAGGGCACCGCTACGAGCAGTACTTC.

This clonotype has more than one count but fewer than ten. The chain has TRBV3-1 and TRBJ2-3, with a possible D match to TRBD2 (5 bases). V was clipped by 1 base and J by 2 bases, with 16 bases between them. Per the germline V gene, CDR1 is LGHDT and CDR2 is YNNKEL (reference sequence). CDR3 length: 17 residues. The CDR3 coding sequence is TGTGCCAGCAGCCAAGTTTCTGGGCCGGGATTCACAGATACGCAGTATTTT. Its translation: CASSQVSGPGFTDTQYF.

The genes are TRBV20-1 and TRBJ2-5; 15 positions agree with TRBD2. This CDR3 spans 17 amino acids. Germline CDR1 and CDR2: DFQATT and SNEGSKA (reference sequence). With V trimmed by 4 bases and J by 4 bases, 10 bases remained unmatched. CDR3 bases: TGCAGTGCTACTTCAGGACTAGCGGGGGGGCCCGGAGAGACCCAGTACTTC. It is translated as CSATSGLAGGPGETQYF.

The V gene is TRBV25-1, the J gene TRBJ2-1; D may be TRBD2 (6 bases). The length of the CDR3 is 12 residues. The germline gives CDR1 MGHDK, CDR2 SYGVNS. Between the trimmed V and J ends, which lost 10 bases and 6 bases, there was a span of 13 bases. For the CDR3, the DNA is TGTGCCACCTCCGGAGGGCCCAATGAGCAGTTCTTC. Amino acid sequence: CATSGGPNEQFF.

The gene calls are TRBV12-3 or TRBV12-4 and TRBJ1-1; D is undetermined. The CDR3 totals 15 residues. Deletions cut 5 bases from V and 1 base from J, with 14 bases between. DNA of the CDR3: TGTGCCAGCAGTCGACGTTTGACGGGGAACACTGAAGCTTTCTTT. The encoded protein is CASSRRLTGNTEAFF.

This clonotype was detected a few times. V is TRBV20-1 and J is TRBJ2-3, with TRBD1 matching over 8 bases. Germline V CDR1 and CDR2: DFQATT, SNEGSKA (reference sequence). There are 15 residues in the CDR3. V lost 1 base, J lost 3 bases, and 6 bases stayed unmatched. The CDR3 DNA follows: TGCAGTGCTAGAGTCGGGACAGGTACGACAGATACGCAGTATTTT. This translates into CSARVGTGTTDTQYF.

In this sample, this clonotype turned up a few times. The chain joins TRBV5-5 to TRBJ2-1; 7 nucleotides line up with TRBD1. Looked up from germline, CDR1 is SGHKS and CDR2 is YYEKEE (reference sequence). J gave up 7 bases and V 0 bases, and 4 bases lay outside the gene matches. The CDR3 length is 14 residues. The CDR3 protein is CASSLGQGKNEQFF. In nucleotides, the CDR3 is TGTGCCAGCAGCTTGGGACAGGGTAAAAATGAGCAGTTCTTC.

With respect to this clonotype: The junction does not match germline at one end; this may be a read error. V is TRBV20-1 and J is TRBJ2-5; TRBD2 is a possible D gene (6 bases). CDR1 is DFQATT, CDR2 SNEGSKA, per germline (reference sequence). This CDR3 is built from 14 residues. CDR3 nucleotides: TGCAGTGCTAGACGTAGACTAGTCCAAGGGACCCAGTACTTC. Its translation is CSARRRLVQGTQYF.

This clonotype was picked up a small number of times. The chain recombines TRBV6-2 or TRBV6-3 with TRBJ1-2; no reliable D call. The CDR3 loop spans 12 amino acids. V was trimmed by 11 bases and J by 4 bases, leaving 14 bases between them. The germline gives CDR1 MNHEY, CDR2 SVGEGT. The DNA for the CDR3 is TGTGCCGTGGAGGAAACTGCCTATGGCTACACCTTC. Protein: CAVEETAYGYTF.